This T cell receptor (beta chain) originates from a study of blood T cell repertoires in COVID-19. Under the authors' procedure: Estimation of nucleated cell counts was performed using reference gene primer amplification. The data were produced by immunoSEQ multiplex PCR, yet TCRdb's version contains in-frame clones alone and is incomplete. Clone size and the V and J calls come from that table; the DNA yielded D and trimming. Altogether around 19,000 clones are present, around 90% being singletons, with the ten largest covering about 16%. Material for sequencing was peripheral blood. The sequence was collected from a human donor in a cohort sampled during active COVID-19.

CDR3 sequence: CASSLLPGGRNEQFF. CDR3 sequence (DNA): TGTGCCAGCAGCTTACTCCCAGGGGGGAGGAATGAGCAGTTCTTC. The chain carries TRBV7-3 and TRBJ2-1, with D possibly being TRBD1 (7 bases). Germline CDR1 SGHTA, CDR2 FQGTGA. This CDR3 has 15 residues. V lost 2 bases and J lost 7, with 15 bases in between.